The T cell receptor (beta chain) described here comes from a study of shared clonotypes between healthy human individuals. Study-level information: Contributing individuals were two females and a few males aged 18 to 49.

Naive CD8 populations comprised CD45RO-negative cells positively selected for CCR7, excluding terminally differentiated effector memory CD45RA+ cells. TCRdb keeps only in-frame clones here, not all; method: immunoSEQ multiplex PCR. This sample carries fewer than 700,000 clones, around 96% of them seen once, and the ten largest clones take 0.095% to 0.14%. This CDR3 has 14 amino acids. V dropped 2 bases and J dropped 6 bases, with 15 bases sitting between them. Germline assignment: CDR1 SGDLS and CDR2 YYNGEE. Input material: naive CD8+ T cells sorted from blood. The clonotype originates from a woman aged 25 to 39 in good health. The V gene is TRBV9, the J gene TRBJ2-7; TRBD2 is a possible D gene (5 bases). The CDR3 region is CASSVDGGLREQYF. CDR3 nucleotides: TGTGCCAGCAGCGTGGACGGAGGTTTACGCGAGCAGTACTTC.